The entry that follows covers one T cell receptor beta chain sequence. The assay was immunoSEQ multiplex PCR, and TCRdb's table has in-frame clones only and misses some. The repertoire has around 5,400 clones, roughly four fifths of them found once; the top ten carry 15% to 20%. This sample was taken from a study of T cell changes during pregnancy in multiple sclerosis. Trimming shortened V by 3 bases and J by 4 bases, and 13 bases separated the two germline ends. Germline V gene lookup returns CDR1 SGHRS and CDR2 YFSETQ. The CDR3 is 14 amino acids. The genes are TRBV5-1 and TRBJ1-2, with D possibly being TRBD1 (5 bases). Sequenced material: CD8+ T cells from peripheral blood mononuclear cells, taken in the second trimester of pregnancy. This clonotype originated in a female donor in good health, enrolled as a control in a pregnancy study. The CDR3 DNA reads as TGCGCCAGCAGCTCGGGGGAGTGGTCCTATGGCTACACCTTC. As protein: CASSSGEWSYGYTF.